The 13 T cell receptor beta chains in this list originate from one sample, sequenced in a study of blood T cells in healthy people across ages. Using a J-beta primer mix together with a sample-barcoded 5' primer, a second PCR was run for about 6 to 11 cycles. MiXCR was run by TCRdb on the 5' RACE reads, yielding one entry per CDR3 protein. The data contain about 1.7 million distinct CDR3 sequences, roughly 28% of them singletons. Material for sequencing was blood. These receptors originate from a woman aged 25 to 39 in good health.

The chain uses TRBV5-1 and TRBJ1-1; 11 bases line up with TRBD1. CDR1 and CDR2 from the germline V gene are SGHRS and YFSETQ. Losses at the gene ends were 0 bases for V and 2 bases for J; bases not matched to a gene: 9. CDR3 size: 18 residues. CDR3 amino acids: CASSLGRTGGFRNTEAFF. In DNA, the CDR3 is TGCGCCAGCAGCTTGGGGCGGACAGGGGGCTTTAGAAACACTGAAGCTTTCTTT.

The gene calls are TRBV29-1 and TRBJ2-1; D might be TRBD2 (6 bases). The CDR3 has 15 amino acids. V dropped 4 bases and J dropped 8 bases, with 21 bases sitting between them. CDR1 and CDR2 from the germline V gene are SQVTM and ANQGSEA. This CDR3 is CSVGLSQLGRHEQFF. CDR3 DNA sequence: TGCAGCGTTGGTCTCTCCCAACTGGGGAGGCATGAGCAGTTCTTC.

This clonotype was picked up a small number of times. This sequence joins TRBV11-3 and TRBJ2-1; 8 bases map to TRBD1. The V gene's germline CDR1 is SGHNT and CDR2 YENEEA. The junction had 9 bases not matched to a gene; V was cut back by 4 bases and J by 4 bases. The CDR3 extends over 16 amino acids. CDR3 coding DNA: TGTGCCAGCAGCTGGACCCTGCAGGGGGCTTACAATGAGCAGTTCTTC. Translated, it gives CASSWTLQGAYNEQFF.

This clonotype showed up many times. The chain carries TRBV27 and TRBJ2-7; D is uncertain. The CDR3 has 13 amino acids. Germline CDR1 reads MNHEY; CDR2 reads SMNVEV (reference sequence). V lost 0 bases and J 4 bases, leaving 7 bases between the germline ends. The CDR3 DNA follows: TGTGCCAGCAGTTTATCAGGGCCTTACGAGCAGTACTTC. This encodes CASSLSGPYEQYF.

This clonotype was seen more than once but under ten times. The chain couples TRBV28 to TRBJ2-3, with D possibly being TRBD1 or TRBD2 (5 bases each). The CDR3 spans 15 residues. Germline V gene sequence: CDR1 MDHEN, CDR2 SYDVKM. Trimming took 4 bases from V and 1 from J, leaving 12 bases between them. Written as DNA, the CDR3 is TGTGCCAGCAGTTATGGGAGAGGGGGCACAGATACGCAGTATTTT. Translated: CASSYGRGGTDTQYF. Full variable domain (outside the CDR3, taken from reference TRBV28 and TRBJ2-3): DVKVTQSSRYLVKRTGEKVFLECVQDMDHENMFWYRQDPGLGLRLIYFSYDVKMKEKGDIPEGYSVSREKKERFSLILESASTNQTSMYLCASSYGRGGTDTQYFGPGTRLTVL.

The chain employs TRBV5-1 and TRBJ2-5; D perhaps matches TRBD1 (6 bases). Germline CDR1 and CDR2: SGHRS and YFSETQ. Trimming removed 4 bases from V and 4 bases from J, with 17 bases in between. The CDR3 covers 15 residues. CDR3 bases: TGCGCCAGCAGCGACCTTAAGGGGGATATAGAGACCCAGTACTTC. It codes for CASSDLKGDIETQYF.

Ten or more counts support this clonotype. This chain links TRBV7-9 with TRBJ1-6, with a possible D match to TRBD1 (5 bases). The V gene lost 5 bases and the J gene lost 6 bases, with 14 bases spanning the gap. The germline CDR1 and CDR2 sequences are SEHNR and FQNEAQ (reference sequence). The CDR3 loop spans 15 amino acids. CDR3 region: CASSAAGRSNSPLHF. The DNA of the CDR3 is TGTGCCAGCAGCGCGGCGGGACGGTCTAATTCACCCCTCCACTTT.

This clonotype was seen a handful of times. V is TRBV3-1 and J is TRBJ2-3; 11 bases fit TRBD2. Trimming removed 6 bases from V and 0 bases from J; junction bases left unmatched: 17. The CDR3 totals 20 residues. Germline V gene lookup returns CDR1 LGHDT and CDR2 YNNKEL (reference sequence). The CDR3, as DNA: TGTGCCAGCAGTCGAACGATTACTAGCGGGAGAGCGACTAGCACAGATACGCAGTATTTT. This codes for CASSRTITSGRATSTDTQYF.

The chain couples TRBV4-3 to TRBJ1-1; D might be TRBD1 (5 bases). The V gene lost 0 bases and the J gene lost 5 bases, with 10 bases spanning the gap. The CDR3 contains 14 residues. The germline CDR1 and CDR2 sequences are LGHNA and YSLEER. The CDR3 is CASSQDPRGTEAFF. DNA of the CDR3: TGCGCCAGCAGCCAAGATCCCCGGGGGACTGAAGCTTTCTTT.

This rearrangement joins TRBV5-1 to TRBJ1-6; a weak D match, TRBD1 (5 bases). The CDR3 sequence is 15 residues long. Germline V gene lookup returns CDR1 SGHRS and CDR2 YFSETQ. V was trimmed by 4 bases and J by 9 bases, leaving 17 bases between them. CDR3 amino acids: CASSPAGVDGSPLHF. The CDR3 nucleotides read TGCGCCAGCAGCCCTGCGGGGGTCGACGGTTCACCCCTCCACTTT.

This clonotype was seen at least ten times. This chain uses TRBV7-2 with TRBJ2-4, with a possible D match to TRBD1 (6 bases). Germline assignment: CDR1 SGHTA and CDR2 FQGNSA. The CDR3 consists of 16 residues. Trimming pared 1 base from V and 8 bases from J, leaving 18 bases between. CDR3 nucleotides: TGTGCCAGCAGCTTAGTTGGGGAAGGGGGAGTAGACATTCAGTACTTC. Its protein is CASSLVGEGGVDIQYF.

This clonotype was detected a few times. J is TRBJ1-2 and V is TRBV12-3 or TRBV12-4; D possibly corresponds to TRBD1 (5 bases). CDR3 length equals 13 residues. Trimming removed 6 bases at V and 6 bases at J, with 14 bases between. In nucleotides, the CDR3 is TGTGCCAGCAGCCCCCCTGGGGCGGATGGCTACACCTTC. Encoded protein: CASSPPGADGYTF.

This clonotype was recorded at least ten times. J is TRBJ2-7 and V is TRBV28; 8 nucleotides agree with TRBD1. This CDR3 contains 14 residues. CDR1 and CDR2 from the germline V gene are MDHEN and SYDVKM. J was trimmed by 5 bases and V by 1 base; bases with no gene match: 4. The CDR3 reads CASSLSGQGNEQYF. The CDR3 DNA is TGTGCCAGCAGTTTATCCGGACAGGGAAACGAGCAGTACTTC.